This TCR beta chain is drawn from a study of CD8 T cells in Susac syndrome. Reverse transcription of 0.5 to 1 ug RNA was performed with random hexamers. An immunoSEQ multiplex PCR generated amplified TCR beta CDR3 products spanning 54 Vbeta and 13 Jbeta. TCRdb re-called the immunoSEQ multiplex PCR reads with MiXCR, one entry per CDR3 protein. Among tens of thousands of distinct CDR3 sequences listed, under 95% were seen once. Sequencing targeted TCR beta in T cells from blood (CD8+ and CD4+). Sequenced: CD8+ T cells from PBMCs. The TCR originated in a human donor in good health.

The CDR3 sequence is CASSETAGGNTEAFF. CDR3 bases: TGTGCCAGCAGTGAAACCGCAGGGGGAAACACTGAAGCTTTCTTT. The J gene is TRBJ1-1, the V gene TRBV6-1, with 7 bases matching TRBD1. After removal of 2 bases from V and 2 bases from J, the junction contained 5 bases not matched to a gene. Germline lookup yields CDR1 MNHNS and CDR2 SASEGT. The CDR3 covers 15 residues.